This TCR beta chain was captured by sequencing in a study of OX40 agonist ivuxolimab in advanced cancers. Study-wide background: The dose-escalation cohort was over 65% male, with a mean age of 60 years, ranging roughly 23 to 85. Study-wide findings and caveats: Both blood CD4+ and CD8+ T cells showed clonal growth by week 6 at 0.1 to 3.0 mg/kg. In CD8+ T cells, expanded clones were on average more numerous than in CD4+.

V lost 1 base, J lost 7 bases, and 13 bases lay in between. The CDR3 extends over 14 amino acids. Per the germline V gene, CDR1 is SGHTA and CDR2 is FQGTGA. TCRdb keeps only in-frame clones here, not all; method: immunoSEQ multiplex PCR. The table shows roughly 66,000 clones, with 65% to 90% occurring only once. Comments on this clone: Its antigen remains unidentified.

The TCR comes from an adult with an advanced solid tumor such as melanoma, head and neck, liver or kidney cancer. The sequences come from CD4+ or CD8+ T cells sorted from blood, collected in a trial of the OX40 agonist ivuxolimab. The chain joins TRBV7-3 to TRBJ1-1; maybe TRBD1 (6 bases). The chain's CDR3 is CASSLKGGRHEAFF. The CDR3 DNA is TGTGCCAGCAGCTTAAAAGGGGGGAGACATGAAGCTTTCTTT.